The 28 T cell receptor beta chains below come from one sample, sequenced in a study of TIL therapy for anti-PD-1-resistant metastatic lung cancer. The immunoSEQ assay was v3. Measured with immunoSEQ multiplex PCR; TCRdb has only the in-frame clones, and not every one. The sample records under 2,500 clones, around 78% being singletons. Sample time point: pre-treatment sample, taken before nivolumab and TIL therapy. Tumor tissue came from excised metastases, mostly pleural nodules or supraclavicular lymph nodes. The sequencing here drew on tumor tissue, taken at baseline. These receptors were collected from a person aged 25 to 80 with non-small cell lung cancer.

Only a few counts were recorded for this clone. The chain carries TRBV18 and TRBJ2-7, with a weak D call TRBD1 (7 bases). In germline, CDR1 is KGHSH, CDR2 LQKENI. V was clipped by 0 bases and J by 0 bases, with 12 bases between them. CDR3 length equals 16 residues. CDR3 sequence: CASSPPGGGRSYEQYF. CDR3 nucleotides: TGTGCCAGCTCACCACCTGGAGGGGGCCGCTCCTACGAGCAGTACTTC.

The rearrangement links TRBV6-5 to TRBJ1-4, with 7 bases lining up with TRBD1. With V trimmed by 4 bases and J by 5 bases, 7 bases remained unmatched. The CDR3 contains 15 residues. CDR1 is MNHEY, CDR2 SVGAGI, per germline. CDR3 protein: CASSSDRALNEKLFF. The CDR3, as DNA: TGTGCCAGCAGTTCTGACAGGGCCTTAAATGAAAAACTGTTTTTT.

CDR3 sequence (DNA): TGTGCCAGCAGTTACTCTACTAGCGGGAACCTCTACGAGCAGTACTTC. Translating gives CASSYSTSGNLYEQYF. V usage is TRBV6-6 and J usage is TRBJ2-7; 10 bases match TRBD2. CDR1 and CDR2 (germline): MNHNY, SVGAGI (reference sequence). The trim removed 0 bases at V and 3 bases at J, leaving 5 bases unmatched. CDR3 size: 16 residues.

This chain links TRBV5-4 with TRBJ1-4; unclear D gene. CDR1 SGHNT and CDR2 YYREEE come from the germline V gene (reference sequence). Trimming removed 2 bases from V and 6 bases from J, with 14 bases in between. This CDR3 contains 15 residues. The CDR3, as DNA: TGTGCCAGCAGCTTATATGGAAGTGCGGATGAAAAACTGTTTTTT. Translated: CASSLYGSADEKLFF.

The chain couples TRBV12-2 to TRBJ1-5; TRBD1 reflects the table's D call only, with no check against the DNA. TRBV12-2 is a documented pseudogene. This CDR3 contains 15 residues. CDR3 region: CASQVLRVLGQPQHF. The CDR3 DNA reads TGTGCAAGTCAGGTTCTCAGGGTCTTAGGTCAGCCCCAGCATTTT.

CDR3 in amino acids: CASGPSGGMDQETQYF. The CDR3 DNA follows: TGTGCTAGTGGTCCCTCGGGAGGGATGGACCAAGAGACCCAGTACTTC. This chain uses TRBV12-5 with TRBJ2-5; 8 nucleotides agree with TRBD2. The CDR3 loop spans 16 amino acids. Germline trimming cut 5 bases from V and 0 bases from J; bases unmatched to any gene: 8. Germline V gene lookup returns CDR1 LGHNT and CDR2 FRNRAP.

The chain combines TRBV27 with TRBJ2-3, with D possibly being TRBD1 (6 bases). Germline CDR1 MNHEY, CDR2 SMNVEV (reference sequence). The CDR3 contains 14 residues. V was cut by 8 bases and J by 6 bases, with 18 bases left in between. The CDR3 is CASGHRDMSDTQYF. CDR3 in DNA: TGTGCCAGCGGACACAGGGATATGTCGGATACGCAGTATTTT.

The chain recombines TRBV11-2 with TRBJ2-1; TRBD2 matches 11 bases. Trimming removed 5 bases from V and 7 bases from J; junction bases left unmatched: 10. CDR1 and CDR2 (germline): SGHAT, FQNNGV. CDR3 length: 16 residues. As DNA, the CDR3 is TGTGCCAGCAGCACACGACTAGCGGGGAGGGGAAATGAGCAGTTCTTC. It encodes CASSTRLAGRGNEQFF.

CDR3 sequence reads: CASSLAFGDSRGSEQYF. CDR3 DNA: TGTGCCAGCAGCTTAGCTTTTGGGGACTCCCGGGGCTCCGAGCAGTACTTC. The chain carries TRBV7-9 and TRBJ2-7; possibly TRBD2 for D (6 bases). This CDR3 has 17 residues. The V gene lost 0 bases and the J gene lost 6 bases, with 21 bases spanning the gap. Germline CDR1 SEHNR, CDR2 FQNEAQ (reference sequence).

The table lists this clone with a few counts. The chain recombines TRBV5-1 with TRBJ1-1, with a weak D call TRBD1 (5 bases). V gave up 0 bases and J gave up 1 base, with 7 bases separating them. CDR1 is SGHRS, CDR2 YFSETQ, per germline. The CDR3 runs 14 residues. CDR3 sequence: CASSLGDWNTEAFF. The CDR3 DNA sequence: TGCGCCAGCAGCTTGGGGGACTGGAACACTGAAGCTTTCTTT.

J is TRBJ1-1 and V is TRBV19, with unresolved D. Germline assignment: CDR1 LNHDA and CDR2 SQIVND (reference sequence). This CDR3 is 11 amino acids long. V was clipped by 5 bases and J by 6 bases, with 7 bases between them. CDR3 bases: TGTGCCAGTAGTTTGGGTCCTGAAGCTTTCTTT. The encoded protein is CASSLGPEAFF.

This clone showed up just a few times. V gene TRBV7-9 combines with J gene TRBJ2-2, with 7 bases fitting TRBD2. The CDR3 covers 15 residues. Germline CDR1 SEHNR, CDR2 FQNEAQ (reference sequence). V lost 1 base to trimming and J lost 4 bases; unmatched junction nucleotides: 3. The CDR3 DNA reads TGTGCCAGCAGCTTAGTTCAGCGGGGCACCGGGGAGCTGTTTTTT. Protein sequence: CASSLVQRGTGELFF.

The gene calls are TRBV13 and TRBJ2-5; D possibly corresponds to TRBD2 (6 bases). The CDR3 spans 14 residues. Germline-derived CDR1 and CDR2 are PRHDT and FYEKMQ (reference sequence). V dropped 6 bases and J dropped 4 bases, with 15 bases sitting between them. The CDR3: CASSSRGAGETQYF. The CDR3 DNA follows: TGTGCCAGCAGTTCACGCGGGGCAGGAGAGACCCAGTACTTC.

The CDR3: CASSIGALYNEQFF. The CDR3, as DNA: TGTGCCAGTAGTATAGGGGCCTTATACAATGAGCAGTTCTTC. V is TRBV19 and J is TRBJ2-1; unclear D gene. In germline, CDR1 is LNHDA, CDR2 SQIVND (reference sequence). V was cut by 1 base and J by 4 bases, with 8 bases left in between. The CDR3 extends over 14 amino acids.

The J gene is TRBJ2-5, the V gene TRBV6-5; maybe TRBD1 (6 bases). This CDR3 contains 14 residues. Germline V gives CDR1 MNHEY, CDR2 SVGAGI. The V gene lost 8 bases and the J gene lost 2 bases, with 15 bases spanning the gap. In DNA form, the CDR3 reads TGTGCCAGCTCAGGGGCGGCGGCTCAAGAGACCCAGTACTTC. Translation gives CASSGAAAQETQYF.

The rearrangement links TRBV5-1 to TRBJ2-7; 13 bases agree with TRBD2. The germline gives CDR1 SGHRS, CDR2 YFSETQ. The trim removed 4 bases at V and 5 bases at J, leaving 3 bases unmatched. The CDR3 runs 14 residues. The CDR3 loop reads CASSTGLAGNEQYF. As DNA, the CDR3 is TGCGCCAGCAGCACGGGACTAGCGGGAAACGAGCAGTACTTC. Variable domain in full (rest from reference TRBV5-1 and TRBJ2-7): KAGVTQTPRYLIKTRGQQVTLSCSPISGHRSVSWYQQTPGQGLQFLFEYFSETQRNKGNFPGRFSGRQFSNSRSEMNVSTLELGDSALYLCASSTGLAGNEQYFGPGTRLTVT.

As to this clone: The same CDR3 arises from other DNA sequences in this sample as well. V usage is TRBV30 and J usage is TRBJ2-7; the D gene is possibly TRBD2 (6 bases). The CDR3 has 15 residues. Germline lookup yields CDR1 GTSNPN and CDR2 SVGIG (reference sequence). V lost 2 bases and J 4 bases, leaving 18 bases between the germline ends. The CDR3 DNA follows: TGTGCCTGGAGTTGGAGGGGTGGGAGGATGTACGAGCAGTACTTC. Amino acid sequence: CAWSWRGGRMYEQYF.

This chain joins TRBV29-1 and TRBJ2-1; TRBD2 might be the D (5 bases). CDR3 length: 15 amino acids. Trimming removed 4 bases at V and 0 bases at J, with 13 bases between. The germline V gene has CDR1 SQVTM and CDR2 ANQGSEA. The CDR3 sequence is CSVVSQRSSYNEQFF. The DNA for the CDR3 is TGCAGCGTTGTTTCCCAGCGGAGCTCCTACAATGAGCAGTTCTTC.

The chain has TRBV7-9 and TRBJ2-6, with unresolved D. Trimming removed 3 bases at V and 0 bases at J, with 6 bases between. This CDR3 contains 15 residues. Germline CDR1 and CDR2: SEHNR and FQNEAQ (reference sequence). CDR3 sequence: CASSFGNSGANVLTF. CDR3 bases: TGTGCCAGCAGCTTTGGCAACTCTGGGGCCAACGTCCTGACTTTC. The entire variable domain, with the rest obtained from reference TRBV7-9 and TRBJ2-6, is as follows: DTGVSQNPRHKITKRGQNVTFRCDPISEHNRLYWYRQTLGQGPEFLTYFQNEAQLEKSRLLSDRFSAERPKGSFSTLEIQRTEQGDSAMYLCASSFGNSGANVLTFGAGSRLTVL.

The chain carries TRBV7-2 and TRBJ2-7; no definite D call. The V and J ends lost 2 bases and 6 bases respectively, with 5 bases between them. CDR1 and CDR2 from the germline V gene are SGHTA and FQGNSA. The length of the CDR3 is 11 residues. CDR3 bases: TGTGCCAGCAGCTTACAGGTCGAGCAGTACTTC. Amino acid sequence: CASSLQVEQYF.

The chain carries TRBV7-6 and TRBJ2-7; 7 bases fit TRBD1. Germline CDR1 reads SGHVS; CDR2 reads FNYEAQ. The CDR3 contains 17 residues. J lost 2 bases, V lost 4 bases, and 14 bases had no gene match. The CDR3 DNA reads TGTGCCAGCAGCTCCATCCAGGCAGGGCAGGGGGCCTACGAGCAGTACTTC. Translated, it gives CASSSIQAGQGAYEQYF.

Only one count was recorded for this clone. The chain employs TRBV11-2 and TRBJ2-5; 13 bases align to TRBD2. J was trimmed by 4 bases and V by 1 base; bases with no gene match: 3. The CDR3 spans 16 residues. Germline V gives CDR1 SGHAT, CDR2 FQNNGV. In nucleotides, the CDR3 is TGTGCCAGCAGCTTAGCGGGACTAGCGGGATTAGAGACCCAGTACTTC. Its translation is CASSLAGLAGLETQYF. Using reference TRBV11-2 and TRBJ2-5 for the parts outside the CDR3, the full variable domain is EAGVAQSPRYKIIEKRQSVAFWCNPISGHATLYWYQQILGQGPKLLIQFQNNGVVDDSQLPKDRFSAERLKGVDSTLKIQPAKLEDSAVYLCASSLAGLAGLETQYFGPGTRLLVL.

The rearrangement links TRBV19 to TRBJ1-3; possible D gene TRBD1, 5 bases. The CDR3 consists of 15 residues. Germline CDR1 LNHDA, CDR2 SQIVND (reference sequence). The V gene lost 3 bases and the J gene lost 4 bases, with 13 bases spanning the gap. CDR3 sequence reads: CASSIARGTGNTIYF. CDR3 sequence (DNA): TGTGCCAGTAGTATCGCCCGGGGGACCGGAAACACCATATATTTT.

The V gene is TRBV12-5, the J gene TRBJ1-3; unclear D gene. Germline CDR1 is LGHNT and CDR2 is FRNRAP. V lost 0 bases and J lost 4, with 4 bases in between. This CDR3 is built from 13 residues. The CDR3 DNA sequence: TGTGCTAGTGGTTTGGTATCAGGAAACACCATATATTTT. Translation: CASGLVSGNTIYF.

The rearrangement links TRBV7-8 to TRBJ1-3; TRBD1 agrees at 7 bases. The junction had 13 bases not matched to a gene; V was cut back by 5 bases and J by 0 bases. Germline CDR1 is SGHVS and CDR2 is FQNEAQ. This CDR3 region has 18 residues. CDR3 residues: CASSAREQGTFSGNTIYF. Written as DNA, the CDR3 is TGTGCCAGCAGCGCGAGAGAACAGGGGACATTCTCTGGAAACACCATATATTTT.

Here the CDR3 reads CASSLSAGYSGANVLTF. The DNA for the CDR3 is TGTGCCAGCAGCTTAAGTGCCGGATACTCTGGGGCCAACGTCCTGACTTTC. The chain uses TRBV7-9 and TRBJ2-6; D not resolved. Germline assignment: CDR1 SEHNR and CDR2 FQNEAQ (reference sequence). The CDR3 covers 17 residues. V lost 2 bases, J lost 0 bases, and 11 bases lay in between.

The V call is TRBV30, the J call TRBJ2-1, with 9 bases identical to TRBD1. The CDR3 totals 13 residues. V trimming: 8 bases; J trimming: 3 bases; junction bases outside the gene matches: 5. Germline V gene lookup returns CDR1 GTSNPN and CDR2 SVGIG (reference sequence). CDR3 loop: CAGRQGDYNEQFF. CDR3 DNA sequence: TGTGCCGGCCGACAGGGGGACTACAATGAGCAGTTCTTC.

This chain joins TRBV5-4 and TRBJ2-2, with TRBD1 matching 7 bases. The trim removed 2 bases at V and 1 base at J, leaving 2 bases unmatched. This CDR3 spans 15 amino acids. Germline V gene sequence: CDR1 SGHNT, CDR2 YYREEE (reference sequence). The CDR3 nucleotides read TGTGCCAGCAGCTTCGGGACAGAGAACACCGGGGAGCTGTTTTTT. This gives the protein CASSFGTENTGELFF. The full variable domain, with the rest looked up from reference TRBV5-4 and TRBJ2-2, is ETGVTQSPTHLIKTRGQQVTLRCSSQSGHNTVSWYQQALGQGPQFIFQYYREEENGRGNFPPRFSGLQFPNYSSELNVNALELDDSALYLCASSFGTENTGELFFGEGSRLTVL.